The 18 T cell receptor beta chains below come from one sample, sequenced in a study of graft-versus-host responses after intestinal transplantation. No antigen has been identified for these receptors. Only in-frame clones appear in the TCRdb table, and some are missing; sequencing was by immunoSEQ multiplex PCR. This sample has about 120,000 clones, with approximately 95% found just once. The sample here was unstimulated CD8+ T cells sorted from spleen or lymph node cells, taken before intestinal transplant. These receptors originate from a human donor who received an intestinal transplant.

The CDR3 loop reads CASSPGTVLLGYTF. The CDR3 bases are TGTGCCAGCAGCCCCGGGACAGTCCTTCTAGGCTACACCTTC. The rearrangement uses TRBV6-5 and TRBJ1-2; 7 bases line up with TRBD1. The CDR3 has 14 amino acids. Germline loops: CDR1 MNHEY, CDR2 SVGAGI. V was clipped by 6 bases and J by 8 bases; unmatched bases: 12.

V usage is TRBV29-1 and J usage is TRBJ2-7; no clear D. The germline V and J ends were trimmed by 7 bases and 0 bases, with 16 bases remaining between them. The CDR3 runs 14 residues. Germline lookup yields CDR1 SQVTM and CDR2 ANQGSEA. DNA of the CDR3: TGCAGCGCCTCGGGCGCGCGGAGCTCCTACGAGCAGTACTTC. This encodes CSASGARSSYEQYF.

This chain uses TRBV27 with TRBJ2-1; D not resolved. Deletions cut 1 base from V and 0 bases from J, with 7 bases between. The CDR3 has 15 residues. Germline lookup yields CDR1 MNHEY and CDR2 SMNVEV (reference sequence). The DNA of the CDR3 is TGTGCCAGCAGTTTATTCACAAACTCCTACAATGAGCAGTTCTTC. Translation gives CASSLFTNSYNEQFF.

The rearrangement joins TRBV28 to TRBJ2-2, with D unresolved. Per the germline V gene, CDR1 is MDHEN and CDR2 is SYDVKM. CDR3 size: 14 residues. Trimming shortened V by 8 bases and J by 0 bases, and 10 bases separated the two germline ends. The CDR3 spells CASRRVTNTGELFF. Here the CDR3 DNA reads TGTGCCAGCCGTCGAGTAACGAACACCGGGGAGCTGTTTTTT.

The V call is TRBV7-2, the J call TRBJ1-1; 8 bases are a match to TRBD1. The CDR3 is 17 residues long. Germline lookup yields CDR1 SGHTA and CDR2 FQGNSA. V dropped 6 bases and J dropped 3; count of bases not matched to a gene: 15. The CDR3 DNA reads as TGTGCCAGCAGTCACCGACAGGGGTGGTCATTGGACACTGAAGCTTTCTTT. Translating it yields CASSHRQGWSLDTEAFF.

The CDR3 reads CASSPPIRGWQFF. The DNA for the CDR3 is TGTGCCAGCTCACCACCGATCAGGGGGTGGCAGTTCTTC. The chain combines TRBV18 with TRBJ2-1; 7 positions match TRBD1. The CDR3 is 13 amino acids. CDR1 KGHSH and CDR2 LQKENI come from the germline V gene. With V trimmed by 0 bases and J by 12 bases, 5 bases remained unmatched.

V is TRBV4-1 and J is TRBJ2-1; 7 bases agree with TRBD2. From germline, CDR1 is MGHRA and CDR2 YSYEKL. The CDR3 contains 17 residues. V shed 0 bases, J shed 6 bases, and the junction held 11 bases outside the gene matches. CDR3 DNA sequence: TGCGCCAGCAGCCAAGATCGGGCTAGCGGCCTGAGCAATGAGCAGTTCTTC. Translating gives CASSQDRASGLSNEQFF.

The V gene is TRBV9, the J gene TRBJ2-1; D is undetermined. The CDR3 runs to 17 residues. Germline assignment: CDR1 SGDLS and CDR2 YYNGEE. Trimming removed 0 bases at V and 2 bases at J, with 15 bases between. CDR3 nucleotide sequence: TGTGCCAGCAGCGTAGCTGTATTTCCCGAAGCCTACAATGAGCAGTTCTTC. As protein: CASSVAVFPEAYNEQFF.

This clone was observed a single time. The chain recombines TRBV9 with TRBJ2-1; D is possibly TRBD2 (6 bases). Trimming removed 0 bases at V and 8 bases at J, with 15 bases between. The CDR3 has 15 residues. Germline CDR1 and CDR2: SGDLS and YYNGEE. DNA of the CDR3: TGTGCCAGCAGCGTAGGCAGCGGGCCTTATTATGAGCAGTTCTTC. It codes for CASSVGSGPYYEQFF.

This clone was recorded once. The chain has TRBV5-4 and TRBJ2-3; D possibly corresponds to TRBD2 (5 bases). The CDR3 loop spans 13 amino acids. Germline V gives CDR1 SGHNT, CDR2 YYREEE (reference sequence). Trimming cost V 2 bases and J 4 bases, with 8 bases left between them. CDR3 nucleotides: TGTGCCAGCAGCTTACTAGAACCAGATACGCAGTATTTT. Translation gives CASSLLEPDTQYF.

J is TRBJ2-7 and V is TRBV6-1; D perhaps matches TRBD1 (6 bases). This CDR3 has 11 amino acids. V was trimmed by 9 bases and J by 2 bases, leaving 8 bases between them. The germline CDR1 and CDR2 sequences are MNHNS and SASEGT. The chain's CDR3 is CASYRAYEQYF. CDR3 DNA: TGTGCCAGTTACAGGGCCTACGAGCAGTACTTC.

The CDR3 here is CASSLVELAGGLDEQYF. The CDR3 DNA follows: TGTGCCAGCAGCTTGGTTGAACTAGCGGGAGGTCTTGACGAGCAGTACTTC. V is TRBV5-6 and J is TRBJ2-7; TRBD2 matches at 12 bases. With 0 bases clipped from V and 5 bases from J, the junction kept 9 bases outside the gene matches. CDR1 and CDR2 (germline): SGHDT, YYEEEE. The CDR3 is 17 residues long. The full variable domain, with the rest looked up from reference TRBV5-6 and TRBJ2-7, is DAGVTQSPTHLIKTRGQQVTLRCSPKSGHDTVSWYQQALGQGPQFIFQYYEEEERQRGNFPDRFSGHQFPNYSSELNVNALLLGDSALYLCASSLVELAGGLDEQYFGPGTRLTVT.

The J gene is TRBJ2-7, the V gene TRBV6-5; D uncertain. This CDR3 has 14 residues. Germline CDR1 reads MNHEY; CDR2 reads SVGAGI. V gave up 4 bases and J gave up 7 bases, with 17 bases separating them. The CDR3 loop is CASSWRGTLAEQYF. The CDR3 bases are TGTGCCAGCAGTTGGAGAGGAACTCTTGCAGAGCAGTACTTC.

The chain uses TRBV14 and TRBJ2-7; D is unclear. Germline values: CDR1 SGHDN, CDR2 FVKESK. V dropped 0 bases and J dropped 3 bases, with 3 bases sitting between them. The CDR3 has 12 residues. CDR3 coding DNA: TGTGCCAGCAGCCAAGACAGCTACGAGCAGTACTTC. It is translated as CASSQDSYEQYF. The full variable domain, completed using reference TRBV14 and TRBJ2-7, is EAGVTQFPSHSVIEKGQTVTLRCDPISGHDNLYWYRRVMGKEIKFLLHFVKESKQDESGMPNNRFLAERTGGTYSTLKVQPAELEDSGVYFCASSQDSYEQYFGPGTRLTVT.

V usage is TRBV6-5 and J usage is TRBJ1-1, with unresolved D. Trimming stripped 5 bases from V and 1 base from J, with 14 bases between. Germline loops: CDR1 MNHEY, CDR2 SVGAGI. This CDR3 comprises 15 residues. The chain's CDR3 is CASSSEPRGNTEAFF. In nucleotides, the CDR3 is TGTGCCAGCAGTAGCGAACCCCGAGGGAACACTGAAGCTTTCTTT.

As DNA, the CDR3 is TGTGCCAGCAGCTTAGTTCCCCCGGGCAATGAGCAGTTCTTC. Residues: CASSLVPPGNEQFF. The gene calls are TRBV7-8 and TRBJ2-1; D gene ambiguous. This CDR3 comprises 14 residues. Germline-derived CDR1 and CDR2 are SGHVS and FQNEAQ. Trimming stripped 1 base from V and 6 bases from J, with 10 bases between.

This chain links TRBV7-9 with TRBJ2-3; the D gene is possibly TRBD2 (6 bases). Per the germline V gene, CDR1 is SEHNR and CDR2 is FQNEAQ (reference sequence). The CDR3 is 17 amino acids. Between the trimmed V and J ends, which lost 2 bases and 2 bases, there was a span of 17 bases. CDR3 region: CASSLPPSDYLTDTQYF. The CDR3 nucleotides read TGTGCCAGCAGCTTACCCCCTAGCGACTACCTCACAGATACGCAGTATTTT.

This clone was detected a few times. V gene TRBV2 combines with J gene TRBJ2-1; D is perhaps TRBD2 (6 bases). Per germline, CDR1 SNHLY and CDR2 FYNNEI. The CDR3 is 13 amino acids. The V end was cut by 10 bases, the J end by 0 bases, with 10 bases between. The CDR3 sequence: CAITTSSYNEQFF. DNA for the CDR3: TGTGCCATCACGACTAGCTCCTACAATGAGCAGTTCTTC.